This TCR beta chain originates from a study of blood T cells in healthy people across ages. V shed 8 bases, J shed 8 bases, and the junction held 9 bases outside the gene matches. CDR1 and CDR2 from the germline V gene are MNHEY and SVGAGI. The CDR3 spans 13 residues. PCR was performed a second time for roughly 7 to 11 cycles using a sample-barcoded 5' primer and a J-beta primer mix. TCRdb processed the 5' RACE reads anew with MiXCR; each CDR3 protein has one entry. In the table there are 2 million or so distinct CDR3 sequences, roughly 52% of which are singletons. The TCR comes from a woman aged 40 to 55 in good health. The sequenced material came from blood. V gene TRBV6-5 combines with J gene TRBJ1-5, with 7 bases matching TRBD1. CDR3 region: CASGDRVHEPQHF. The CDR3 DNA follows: TGTGCCAGCGGAGACAGGGTCCATGAGCCCCAGCATTTT.